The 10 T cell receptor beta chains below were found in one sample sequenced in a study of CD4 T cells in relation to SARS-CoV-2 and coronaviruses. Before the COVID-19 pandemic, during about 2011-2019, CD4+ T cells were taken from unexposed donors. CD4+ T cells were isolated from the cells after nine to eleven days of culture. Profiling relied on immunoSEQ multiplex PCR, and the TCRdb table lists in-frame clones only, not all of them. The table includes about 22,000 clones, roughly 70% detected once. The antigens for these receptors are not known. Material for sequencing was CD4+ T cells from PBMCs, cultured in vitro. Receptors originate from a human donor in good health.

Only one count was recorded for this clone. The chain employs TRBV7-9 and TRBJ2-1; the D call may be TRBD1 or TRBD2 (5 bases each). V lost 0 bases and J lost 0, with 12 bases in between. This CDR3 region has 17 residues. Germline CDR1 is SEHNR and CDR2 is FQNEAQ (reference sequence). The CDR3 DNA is TGTGCCAGCAGCTTAGCGGGGCGGGTTTACTCCTACAATGAGCAGTTCTTC. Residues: CASSLAGRVYSYNEQFF.

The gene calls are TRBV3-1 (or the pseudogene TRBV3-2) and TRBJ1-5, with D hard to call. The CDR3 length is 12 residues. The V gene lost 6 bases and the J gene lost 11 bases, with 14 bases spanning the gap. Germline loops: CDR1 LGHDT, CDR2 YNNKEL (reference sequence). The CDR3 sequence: CASSYKSATQHF. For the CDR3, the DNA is TGTGCCAGCAGTTACAAGTCAGCAACCCAGCATTTT.

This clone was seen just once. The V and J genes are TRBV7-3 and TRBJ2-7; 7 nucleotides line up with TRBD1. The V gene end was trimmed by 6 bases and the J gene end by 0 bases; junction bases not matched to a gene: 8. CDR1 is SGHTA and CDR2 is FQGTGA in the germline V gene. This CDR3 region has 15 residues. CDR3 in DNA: TGTGCCAGCAGTCTATCCGAGGGGGCCTCCTACGAGCAGTACTTC. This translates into CASSLSEGASYEQYF. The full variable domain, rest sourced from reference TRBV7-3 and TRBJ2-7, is GAGVSQTPSNKVTEKGKYVELRCDPISGHTALYWYRQSLGQGPEFLIYFQGTGAADDSGLPNDRFFAVRPEGSVSTLKIQRTERGDSAVYLCASSLSEGASYEQYFGPGTRLTVT.

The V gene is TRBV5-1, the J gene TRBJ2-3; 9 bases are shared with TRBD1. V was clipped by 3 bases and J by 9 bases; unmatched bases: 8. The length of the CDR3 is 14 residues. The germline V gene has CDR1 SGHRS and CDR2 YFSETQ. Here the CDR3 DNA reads TGCGCCAGCAGCTCAACTTCGGGACAGGGAACGCAGTATTTT. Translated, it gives CASSSTSGQGTQYF.

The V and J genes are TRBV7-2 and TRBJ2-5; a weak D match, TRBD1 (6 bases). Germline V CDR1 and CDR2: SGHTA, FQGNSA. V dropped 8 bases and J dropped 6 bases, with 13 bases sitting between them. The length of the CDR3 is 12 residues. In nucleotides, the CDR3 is TGTGCCAGCGTGGGGGCATCTAAGACCCAGTACTTC. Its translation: CASVGASKTQYF.

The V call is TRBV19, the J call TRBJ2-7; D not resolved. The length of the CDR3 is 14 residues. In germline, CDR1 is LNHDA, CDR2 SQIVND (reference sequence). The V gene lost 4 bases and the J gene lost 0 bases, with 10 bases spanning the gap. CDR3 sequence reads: CASSSQASSYEQYF. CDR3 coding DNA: TGTGCCAGTAGTAGTCAGGCCTCCTCCTACGAGCAGTACTTC.

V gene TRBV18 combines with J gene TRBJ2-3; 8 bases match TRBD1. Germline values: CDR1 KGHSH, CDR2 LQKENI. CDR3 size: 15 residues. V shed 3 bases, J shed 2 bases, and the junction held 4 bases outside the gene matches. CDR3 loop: CASSPRTGNTDTQYF. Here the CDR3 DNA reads TGTGCCAGCTCACCCCGGACAGGGAACACAGATACGCAGTATTTT.

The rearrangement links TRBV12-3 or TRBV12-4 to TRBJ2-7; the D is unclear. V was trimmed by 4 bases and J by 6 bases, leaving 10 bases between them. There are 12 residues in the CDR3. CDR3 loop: CASSSAGPEQYF. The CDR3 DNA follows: TGTGCCAGCAGTTCCGCCGGGCCCGAGCAGTACTTC.

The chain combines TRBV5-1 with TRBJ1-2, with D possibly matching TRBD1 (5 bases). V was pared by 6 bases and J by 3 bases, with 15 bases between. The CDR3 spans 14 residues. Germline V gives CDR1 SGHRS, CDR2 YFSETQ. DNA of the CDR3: TGCGCCAGCACCCACGGGCGGGGGGACTATGGCTACACCTTC. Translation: CASTHGRGDYGYTF.

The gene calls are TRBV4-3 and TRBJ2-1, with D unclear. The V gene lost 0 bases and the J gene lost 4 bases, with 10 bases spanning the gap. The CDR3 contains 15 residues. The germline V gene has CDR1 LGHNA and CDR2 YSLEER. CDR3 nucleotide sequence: TGCGCCAGCAGCCAAGATAGGGCTTTTTACAATGAGCAGTTCTTC. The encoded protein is CASSQDRAFYNEQFF.